This TCR beta chain derives from a study of regulatory T cells in long-lasting Graves disease. Findings of the study overall: Peripheral blood, not thyroid tissue, was the sole material studied. Clonotypes that were public and shared totalled 2,500 to 3,500 in persistent patients versus around 1,000 in new patients. Lower TCR diversity characterized persistent Graves' patients relative to newly diagnosed patients.

The time point here: newly diagnosed GD, antithyroid drugs for less than 3 months. From RNA extracted from PBMCs, the TCR library was made. EDTA tubes received approximately 8.4 milliliters of collected peripheral blood. With regard to this clonotype: Its target is not known.

Germline CDR1 is SQVTM and CDR2 is ANQGSEA. V lost 4 bases to trimming and J lost 7 bases; unmatched junction nucleotides: 6. CDR3 length equals 14 residues. iRepertoire HTBI primers and Arm-PCR of CDR3 regions built TCR beta libraries. TCRdb processed the multiplex PCR reads anew with MiXCR; each CDR3 protein has one entry. The sample has 580,000 or so distinct CDR3 sequences, approximately 16% seen once. A further study also used this sample, focusing on T cells in Graves' hyperthyroidism and ophthalmopathy.

The chain combines TRBV29-1 with TRBJ1-4; 10 bases match TRBD1. The sequences come from peripheral blood mononuclear cells (PBMCs), collected at new diagnosis, from a patient treated with antithyroid drugs. The TCR originated in a man aged 18 to 30 with Graves disease. The CDR3 protein is CSVGVGTGAEKLFF. The CDR3 nucleotides read TGCAGCGTTGGGGTGGGGACAGGGGCTGAAAAACTGTTTTTT. The entire variable domain, with the rest obtained from reference TRBV29-1 and TRBJ1-4, is as follows: SAVISQKPSRDICQRGTSLTIQCQVDSQVTMMFWYRQQPGQSLTLIATANQGSEATYESGFVIDKFPISRPNLTFSTLTVSNMSPEDSSIYLCSVGVGTGAEKLFFGSGTQLSVL.